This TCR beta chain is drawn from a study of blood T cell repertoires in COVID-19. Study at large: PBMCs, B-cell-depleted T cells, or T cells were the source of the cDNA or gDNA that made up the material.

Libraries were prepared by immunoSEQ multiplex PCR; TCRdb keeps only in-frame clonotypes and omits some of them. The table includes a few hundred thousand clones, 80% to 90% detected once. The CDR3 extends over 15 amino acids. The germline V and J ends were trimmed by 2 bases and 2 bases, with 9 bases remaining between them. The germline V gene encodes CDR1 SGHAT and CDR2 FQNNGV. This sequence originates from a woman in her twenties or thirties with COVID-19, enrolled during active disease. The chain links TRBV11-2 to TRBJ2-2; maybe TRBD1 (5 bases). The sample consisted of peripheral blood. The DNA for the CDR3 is TGTGCCAGCAGCTTAACCCAGGGAAACACCGGGGAGCTGTTTTTT. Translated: CASSLTQGNTGELFF.